Listed below are T cell receptor beta chains from one sample, sequenced in a study of shared clonotypes between healthy human individuals. Assay used: immunoSEQ multiplex PCR; TCRdb lists only in-frame clones, some missing. The repertoire has millions of clones, approximately 94% of them found once; the top ten carry more than 0.12%. The sample was naive CD4+ T cells sorted from blood. These receptors were obtained from a man younger than 35 in good health. The CDR3 runs from the conserved cysteine through the conserved F or W. D genes are given only for firm matches. Where a row states a size, it is once, few, many or the class of an expanded clone; other rows omit it.

>TRBD2|.|TRBJ2-3|TRBV5-4
CASSTGGAGKDTQYF
TGTGCCAGCAGCACCGGGGGGGCGGGCAAAGATACGCAGTATTTT
>.|.|TRBJ2-3|TRBV6-1
CASSEQGGRQYF
TGTGCCAGCAGTGAACAAGGAGGACGGCAGTATTTT
>.|.|TRBJ2-3|TRBV19
CASSSQGSFPTDTQYF
TGTGCCAGTAGTAGCCAGGGTTCCTTCCCCACAGATACGCAGTATTTT
>.|.|TRBJ1-1|TRBV10-3
CAISARTAPANTEAFF
TGTGCCATCAGTGCCCGGACAGCCCCCGCGAACACTGAAGCTTTCTTT
>.|.|TRBJ1-4|TRBV10-3
CASHTATNEKLFF
TGTGCCAGTCACACGGCCACTAATGAAAAACTGTTTTTT
>.|.|TRBJ2-7|TRBV10-2
CASSDRVRAGLDEQYF
TGCGCCAGCAGTGATCGTGTCCGGGCTGGACTCGACGAGCAGTACTTC
>.|.|TRBJ2-3|TRBV12-5
CASGLELGGPFTSTDTQYF
TGTGCTAGTGGTTTGGAACTGGGGGGGCCTTTCACTAGCACAGATACGCAGTATTTT
>.|.|TRBJ2-7|TRBV21-1
CASSKAPARGSSYEQYF
TGTGCCAGCAGCAAAGCGCCCGCCAGGGGCAGCTCCTACGAGCAGTACTTC
>.|.|TRBJ1-2|TRBV6-1
CASLVGRHYGYTF
TGTGCCAGCTTGGTGGGACGACACTATGGCTACACCTTC
>TRBD1|.|TRBJ1-2|TRBV7-2
CASSLGGQGVFGYTF
TGTGCCAGCAGCTTAGGCGGACAGGGGGTATTTGGCTACACCTTC
>TRBD1|.|TRBJ1-1|TRBV5-8
CASSRETGVGTEAFF
TGTGCCAGCAGCCGTGAGACAGGGGTGGGCACTGAAGCTTTCTTT
>.|.|TRBJ1-4|TRBV6-1
CASFSGLGEKLFF
TGTGCCAGCTTCTCAGGGCTTGGTGAAAAACTGTTTTTT
>TRBD1|.|TRBJ1-2|TRBV10-3
CAIMETGDGYTF
TGTGCCATCATGGAGACAGGGGATGGCTACACCTTC
>.|.|TRBJ2-7|TRBV21-1
CASSDRDRGYHEQYF
TGTGCCAGCAGCGACCGGGACAGGGGTTACCACGAGCAGTACTTC
>TRBD1|.|TRBJ2-2|TRBV5-1
CASSWRTGLAGELFF
TGCGCCAGCAGCTGGAGGACAGGGTTAGCCGGGGAGCTGTTTTTT
>.|.|TRBJ1-2|TRBV27
CASRSSGVKYGYTF
TGTGCCAGCAGGAGTTCGGGAGTAAAGTATGGCTACACCTTC
>.|.|TRBJ1-5|TRBV6-1
CASSEIGRPQHF
TGTGCCAGCAGTGAAATAGGTCGTCCCCAGCATTTT
>TRBD1|few|TRBJ1-2|TRBV30
CAWRRTGWDYGYTF
TGTGCCTGGAGACGGACAGGGTGGGACTATGGCTACACCTTC
>.|.|TRBJ2-3|TRBV10-3
CAISESGREVSDTQYF
TGTGCCATCAGTGAGTCTGGCAGGGAGGTGTCAGATACGCAGTATTTT
>.|.|TRBJ1-6|TRBV27
CASKGRTSGGLPYNSPLHF
TGTGCCAGCAAAGGTCGAACGTCCGGGGGCCTACCCTATAATTCACCCCTCCACTTT
>.|.|TRBJ2-1|TRBV28
CASSLLGGVQFF
TGTGCCAGCAGTTTATTGGGTGGGGTGCAGTTCTTC
>TRBD2|.|TRBJ2-3|TRBV7-9
CASSSGLAGAPDTQYF
TGTGCCAGCAGTTCCGGACTAGCGGGAGCCCCAGATACGCAGTATTTT
>TRBD1|.|TRBJ1-4|TRBV6-1
CASSEARTGLDEKLFF
TGTGCCAGCAGTGAGGCCCGGACAGGGCTTGATGAAAAACTGTTTTTT
>.|few|TRBJ2-7|TRBV9
CASSPTGLPLLGYEQYF
TGTGCCAGCAGCCCCACTGGCCTTCCTCTCCTTGGATACGAGCAGTACTTC